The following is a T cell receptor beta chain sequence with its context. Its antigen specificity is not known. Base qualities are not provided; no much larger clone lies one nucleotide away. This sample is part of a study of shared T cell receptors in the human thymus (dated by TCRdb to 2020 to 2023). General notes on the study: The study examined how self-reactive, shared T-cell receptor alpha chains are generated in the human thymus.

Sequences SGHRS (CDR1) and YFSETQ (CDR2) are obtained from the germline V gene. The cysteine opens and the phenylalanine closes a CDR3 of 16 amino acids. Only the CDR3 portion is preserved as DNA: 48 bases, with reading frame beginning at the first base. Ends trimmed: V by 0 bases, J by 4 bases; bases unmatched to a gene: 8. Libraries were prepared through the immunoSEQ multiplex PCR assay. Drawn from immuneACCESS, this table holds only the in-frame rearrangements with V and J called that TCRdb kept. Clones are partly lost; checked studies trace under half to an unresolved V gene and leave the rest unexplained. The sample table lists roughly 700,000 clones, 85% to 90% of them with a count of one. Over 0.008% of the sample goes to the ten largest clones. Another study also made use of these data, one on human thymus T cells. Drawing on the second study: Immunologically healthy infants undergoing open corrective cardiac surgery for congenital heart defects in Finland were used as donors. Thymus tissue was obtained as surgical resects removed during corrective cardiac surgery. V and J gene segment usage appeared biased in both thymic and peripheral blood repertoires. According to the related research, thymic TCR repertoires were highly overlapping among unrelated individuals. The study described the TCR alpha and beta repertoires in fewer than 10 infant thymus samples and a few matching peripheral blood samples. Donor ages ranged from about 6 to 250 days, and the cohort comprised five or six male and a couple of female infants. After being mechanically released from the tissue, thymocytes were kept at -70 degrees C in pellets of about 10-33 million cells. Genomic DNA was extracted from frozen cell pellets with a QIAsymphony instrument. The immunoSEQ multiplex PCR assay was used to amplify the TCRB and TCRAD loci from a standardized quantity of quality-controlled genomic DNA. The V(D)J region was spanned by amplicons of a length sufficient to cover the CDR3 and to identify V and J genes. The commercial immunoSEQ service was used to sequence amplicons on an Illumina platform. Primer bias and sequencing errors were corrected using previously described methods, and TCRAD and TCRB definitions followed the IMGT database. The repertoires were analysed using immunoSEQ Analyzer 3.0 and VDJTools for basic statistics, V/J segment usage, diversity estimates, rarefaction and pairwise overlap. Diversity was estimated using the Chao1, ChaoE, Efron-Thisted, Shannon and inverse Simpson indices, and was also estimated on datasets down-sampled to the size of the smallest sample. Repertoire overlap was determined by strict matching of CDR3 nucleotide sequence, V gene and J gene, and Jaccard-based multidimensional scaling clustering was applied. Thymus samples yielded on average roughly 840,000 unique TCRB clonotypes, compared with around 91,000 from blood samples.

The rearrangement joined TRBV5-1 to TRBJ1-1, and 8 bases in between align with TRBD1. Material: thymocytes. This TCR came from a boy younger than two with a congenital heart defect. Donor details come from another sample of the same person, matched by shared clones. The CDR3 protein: CASSLVARQGSTEAFF. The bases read TGCGCCAGCAGCTTGGTTGCGCGACAGGGGAGCACTGAAGCTTTCTTT. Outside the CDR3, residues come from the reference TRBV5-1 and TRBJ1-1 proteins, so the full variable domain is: KAGVTQTPRYLIKTRGQQVTLSCSPISGHRSVSWYQQTPGQGLQFLFEYFSETQRNKGNFPGRFSGRQFSNSRSEMNVSTLELGDSALYLCASSLVARQGSTEAFFGQGTRLTVV.